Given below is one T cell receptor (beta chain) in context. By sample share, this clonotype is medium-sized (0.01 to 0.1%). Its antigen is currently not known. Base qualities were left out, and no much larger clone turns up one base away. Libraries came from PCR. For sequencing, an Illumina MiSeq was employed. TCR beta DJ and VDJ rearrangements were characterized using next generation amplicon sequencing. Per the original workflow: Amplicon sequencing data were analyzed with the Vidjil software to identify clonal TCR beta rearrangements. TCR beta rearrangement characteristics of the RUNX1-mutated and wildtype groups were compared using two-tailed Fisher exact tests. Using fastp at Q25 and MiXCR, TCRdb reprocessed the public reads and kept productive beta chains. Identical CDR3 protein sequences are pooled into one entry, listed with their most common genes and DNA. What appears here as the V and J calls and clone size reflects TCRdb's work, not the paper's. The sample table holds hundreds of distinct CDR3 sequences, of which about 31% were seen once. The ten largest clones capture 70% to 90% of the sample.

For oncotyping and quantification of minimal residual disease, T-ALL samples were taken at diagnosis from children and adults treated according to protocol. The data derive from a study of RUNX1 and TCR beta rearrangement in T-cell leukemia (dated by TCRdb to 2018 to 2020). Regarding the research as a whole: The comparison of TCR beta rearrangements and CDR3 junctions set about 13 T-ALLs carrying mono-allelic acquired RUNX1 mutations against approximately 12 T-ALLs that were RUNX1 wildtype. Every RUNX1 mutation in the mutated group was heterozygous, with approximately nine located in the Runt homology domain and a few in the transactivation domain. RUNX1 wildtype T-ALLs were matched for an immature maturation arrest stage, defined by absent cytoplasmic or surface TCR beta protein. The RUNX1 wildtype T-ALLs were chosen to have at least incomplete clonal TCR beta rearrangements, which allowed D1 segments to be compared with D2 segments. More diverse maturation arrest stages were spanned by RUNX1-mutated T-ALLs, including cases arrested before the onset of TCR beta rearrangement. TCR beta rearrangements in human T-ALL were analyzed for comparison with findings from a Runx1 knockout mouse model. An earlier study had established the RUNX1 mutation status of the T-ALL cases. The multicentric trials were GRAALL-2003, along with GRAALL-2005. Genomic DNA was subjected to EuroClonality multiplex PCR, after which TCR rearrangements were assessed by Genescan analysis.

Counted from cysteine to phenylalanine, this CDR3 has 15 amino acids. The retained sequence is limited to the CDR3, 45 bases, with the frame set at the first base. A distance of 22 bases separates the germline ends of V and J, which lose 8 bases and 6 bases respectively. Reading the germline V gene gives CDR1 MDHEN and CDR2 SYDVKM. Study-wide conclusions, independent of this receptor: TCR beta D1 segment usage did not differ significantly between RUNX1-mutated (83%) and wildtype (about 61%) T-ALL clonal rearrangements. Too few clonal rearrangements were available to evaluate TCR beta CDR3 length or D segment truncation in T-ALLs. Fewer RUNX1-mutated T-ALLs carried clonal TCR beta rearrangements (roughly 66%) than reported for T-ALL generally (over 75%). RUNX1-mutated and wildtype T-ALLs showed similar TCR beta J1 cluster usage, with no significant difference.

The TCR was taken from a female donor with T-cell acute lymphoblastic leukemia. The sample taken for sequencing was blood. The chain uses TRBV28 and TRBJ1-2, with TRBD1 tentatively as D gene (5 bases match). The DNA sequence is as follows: TGTGCCAGCGGTAGGACACCACCCTTTGAGGATGGCTACACCTTC. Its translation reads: CASGRTPPFEDGYTF.